This T cell receptor beta chain was documented in a study of blood T cell repertoires in COVID-19. Libraries were prepared by immunoSEQ multiplex PCR; TCRdb keeps only in-frame clonotypes and omits some of them. The sample shows around 70,000 clones, 82% of them seen only once. The CDR3 sequence is 16 residues long. Germline V gene sequence: CDR1 SEHNR, CDR2 FQNEAQ (reference sequence). V lost 5 bases, J lost 5 bases, and 13 bases stayed unmatched. This TCR derives from a man aged 60 to 75 with acute or convalescent COVID-19. What was sequenced was peripheral blood. J is TRBJ1-1 and V is TRBV7-9, with 8 positions matching TRBD1. The CDR3: CASSPPRQGAWTEAFF. In nucleotides, the CDR3 is TGTGCCAGCAGCCCGCCCAGGCAGGGGGCATGGACTGAAGCTTTCTTT.